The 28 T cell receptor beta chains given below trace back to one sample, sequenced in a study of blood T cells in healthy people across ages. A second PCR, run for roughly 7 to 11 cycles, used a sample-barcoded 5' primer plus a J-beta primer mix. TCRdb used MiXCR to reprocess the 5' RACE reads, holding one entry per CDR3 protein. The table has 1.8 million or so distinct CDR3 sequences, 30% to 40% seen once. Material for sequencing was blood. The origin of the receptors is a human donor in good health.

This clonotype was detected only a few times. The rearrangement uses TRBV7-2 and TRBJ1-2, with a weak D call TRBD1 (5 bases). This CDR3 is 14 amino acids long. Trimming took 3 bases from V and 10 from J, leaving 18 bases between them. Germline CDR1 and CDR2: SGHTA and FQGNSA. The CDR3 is CASSLGRAIHDYTF. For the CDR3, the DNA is TGTGCCAGCAGCTTGGGCAGGGCGATACATGACTACACCTTC.

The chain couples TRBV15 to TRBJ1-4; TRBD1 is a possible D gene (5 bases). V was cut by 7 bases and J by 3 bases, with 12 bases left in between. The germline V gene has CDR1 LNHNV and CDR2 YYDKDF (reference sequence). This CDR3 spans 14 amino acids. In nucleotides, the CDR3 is TGTGCCACCAACAACAGGCGAGCTAATGAAAAACTGTTTTTT. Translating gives CATNNRRANEKLFF.

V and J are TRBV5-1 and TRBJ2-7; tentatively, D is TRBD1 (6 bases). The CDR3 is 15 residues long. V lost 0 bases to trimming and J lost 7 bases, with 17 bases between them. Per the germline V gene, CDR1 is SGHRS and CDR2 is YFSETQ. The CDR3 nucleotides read TGCGCCAGCAGCTTGGACCCACAGGGTCGTAGGGAGCAGTACTTC. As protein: CASSLDPQGRREQYF.

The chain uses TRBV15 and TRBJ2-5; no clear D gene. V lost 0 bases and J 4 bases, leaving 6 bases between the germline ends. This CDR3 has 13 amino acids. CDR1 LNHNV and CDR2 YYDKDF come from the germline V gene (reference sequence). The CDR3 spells CATSRDFPETQYF. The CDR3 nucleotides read TGTGCCACCAGCAGAGATTTTCCAGAGACCCAGTACTTC.

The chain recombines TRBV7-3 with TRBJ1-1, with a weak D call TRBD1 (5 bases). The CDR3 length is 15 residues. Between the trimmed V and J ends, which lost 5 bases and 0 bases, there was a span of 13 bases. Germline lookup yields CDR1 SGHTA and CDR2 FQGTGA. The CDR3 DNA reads TGTGCCAGCAGCCGGACCCCGGGGCTGAACACTGAAGCTTTCTTT. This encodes CASSRTPGLNTEAFF.

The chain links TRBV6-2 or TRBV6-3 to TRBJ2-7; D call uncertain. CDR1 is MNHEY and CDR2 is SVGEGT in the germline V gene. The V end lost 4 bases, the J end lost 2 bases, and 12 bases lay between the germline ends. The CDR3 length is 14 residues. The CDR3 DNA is TGTGCCAGCAGTTTTACAATCACTCCCTACGAGCAGTACTTC. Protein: CASSFTITPYEQYF.

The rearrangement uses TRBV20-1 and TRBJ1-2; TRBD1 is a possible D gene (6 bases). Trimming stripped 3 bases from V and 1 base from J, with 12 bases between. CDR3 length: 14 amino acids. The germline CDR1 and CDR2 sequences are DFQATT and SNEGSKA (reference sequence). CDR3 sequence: CSASGTGYNYGYTF. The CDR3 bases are TGCAGTGCTAGTGGAACAGGGTATAACTATGGCTACACCTTC.

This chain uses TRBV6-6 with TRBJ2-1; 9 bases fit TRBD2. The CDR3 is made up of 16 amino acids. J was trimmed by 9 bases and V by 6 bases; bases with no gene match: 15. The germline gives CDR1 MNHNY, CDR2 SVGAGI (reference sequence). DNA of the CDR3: TGTGCCAGCAGCGCGGGGCGGGGGGGCCTGTGGAGTGAGCAGTTCTTC. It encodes CASSAGRGGLWSEQFF.

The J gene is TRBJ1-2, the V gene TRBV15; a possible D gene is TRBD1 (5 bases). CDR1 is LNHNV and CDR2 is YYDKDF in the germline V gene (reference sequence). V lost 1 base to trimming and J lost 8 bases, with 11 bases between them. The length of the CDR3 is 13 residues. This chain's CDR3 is CATSRGGGGGYTF. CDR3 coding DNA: TGTGCCACCAGCAGAGGTGGGGGTGGAGGCTACACCTTC.

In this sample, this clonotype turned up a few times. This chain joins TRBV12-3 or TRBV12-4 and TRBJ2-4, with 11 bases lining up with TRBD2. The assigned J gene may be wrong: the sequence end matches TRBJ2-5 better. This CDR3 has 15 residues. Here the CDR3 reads CASSNSGGAQETQYF. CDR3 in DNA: TGTGCCAGCAGTAATAGCGGGGGGGCTCAAGAGACCCAGTACTTC.

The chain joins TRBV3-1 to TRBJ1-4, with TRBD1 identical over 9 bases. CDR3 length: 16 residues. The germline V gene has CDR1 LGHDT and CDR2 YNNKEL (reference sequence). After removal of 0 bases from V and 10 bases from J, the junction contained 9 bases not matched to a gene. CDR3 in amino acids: CASSQDLGTGIGKLFF. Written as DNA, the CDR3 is TGTGCCAGCAGCCAAGATCTAGGGACAGGGATTGGAAAACTGTTTTTT.

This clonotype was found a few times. The CDR3, as DNA: TGTGCCAGTAGTATTAATCAGGGGTACGAGCAGTTCTTC. Its protein product is CASSINQGYEQFF. J is TRBJ2-1 and V is TRBV19; D perhaps matches TRBD1 (6 bases). In germline, CDR1 is LNHDA, CDR2 SQIVND (reference sequence). Trimming stripped 3 bases from V and 10 bases from J, with 13 bases between. The CDR3 runs 13 residues.

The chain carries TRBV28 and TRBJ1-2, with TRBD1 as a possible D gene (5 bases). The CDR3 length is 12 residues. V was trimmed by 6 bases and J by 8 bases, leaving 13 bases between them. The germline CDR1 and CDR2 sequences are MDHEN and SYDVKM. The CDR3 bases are TGTGCCAGCAGCCCCCCAGGGTGGGGCTACACCTTC. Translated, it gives CASSPPGWGYTF.

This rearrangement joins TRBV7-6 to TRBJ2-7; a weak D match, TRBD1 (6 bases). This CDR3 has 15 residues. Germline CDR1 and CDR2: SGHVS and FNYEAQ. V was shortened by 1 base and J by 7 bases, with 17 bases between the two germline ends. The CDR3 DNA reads TGTGCCAGCAGCTTAGAAGGGGGTGTCGGCGTAGAGCAGTACTTC. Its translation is CASSLEGGVGVEQYF.

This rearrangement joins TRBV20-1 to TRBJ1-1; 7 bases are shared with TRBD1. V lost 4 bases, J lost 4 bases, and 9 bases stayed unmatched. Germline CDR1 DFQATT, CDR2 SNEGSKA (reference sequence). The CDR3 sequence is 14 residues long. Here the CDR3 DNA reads TGCAGTGCTACTCAGGGGGGGCGAAGCACTGAAGCTTTCTTT. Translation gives CSATQGGRSTEAFF.

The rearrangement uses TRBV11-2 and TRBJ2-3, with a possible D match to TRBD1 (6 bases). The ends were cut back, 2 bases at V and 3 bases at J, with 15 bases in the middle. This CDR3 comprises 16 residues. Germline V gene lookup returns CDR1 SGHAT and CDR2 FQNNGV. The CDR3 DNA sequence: TGTGCCAGCAGCTTAACTAGGGGGTTGGGGACAGATACGCAGTATTTT. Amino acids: CASSLTRGLGTDTQYF.

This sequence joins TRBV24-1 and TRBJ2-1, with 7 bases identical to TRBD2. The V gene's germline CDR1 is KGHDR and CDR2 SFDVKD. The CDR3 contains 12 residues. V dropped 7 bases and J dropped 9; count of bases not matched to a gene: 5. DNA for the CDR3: TGTGCCACCAGCTTGGGGGGGTTTGAGCAGTTCTTC. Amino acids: CATSLGGFEQFF.

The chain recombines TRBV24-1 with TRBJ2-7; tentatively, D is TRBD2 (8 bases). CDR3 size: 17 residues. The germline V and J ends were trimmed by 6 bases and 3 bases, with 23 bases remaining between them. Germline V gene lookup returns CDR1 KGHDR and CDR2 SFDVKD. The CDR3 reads CATSNSGGGTDYYEQYF. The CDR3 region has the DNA TGTGCCACCAGTAATTCGGGAGGGGGGACAGACTACTACGAGCAGTACTTC.

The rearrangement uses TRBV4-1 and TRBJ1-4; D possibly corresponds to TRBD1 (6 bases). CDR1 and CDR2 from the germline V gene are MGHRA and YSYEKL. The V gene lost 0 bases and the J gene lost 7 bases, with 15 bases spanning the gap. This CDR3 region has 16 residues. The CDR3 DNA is TGCGCCAGCAGCCAAGACCGGGGGGGCGAGGGTGAAAAACTGTTTTTT. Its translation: CASSQDRGGEGEKLFF.

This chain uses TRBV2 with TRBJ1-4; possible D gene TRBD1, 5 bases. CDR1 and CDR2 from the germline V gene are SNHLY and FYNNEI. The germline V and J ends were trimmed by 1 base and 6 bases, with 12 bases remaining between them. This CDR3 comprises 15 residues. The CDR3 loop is CASSEGFGAYEKLFF. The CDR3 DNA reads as TGTGCCAGCAGTGAAGGGTTTGGGGCCTATGAAAAACTGTTTTTT.

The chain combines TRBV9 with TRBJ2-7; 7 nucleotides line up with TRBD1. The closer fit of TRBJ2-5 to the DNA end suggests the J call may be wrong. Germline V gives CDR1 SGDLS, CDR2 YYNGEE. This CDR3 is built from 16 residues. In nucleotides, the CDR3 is TGTGCCAGCAGCGTAGACCAGGGACAGCCATTAGGGACCCAGTACTTC. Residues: CASSVDQGQPLGTQYF.

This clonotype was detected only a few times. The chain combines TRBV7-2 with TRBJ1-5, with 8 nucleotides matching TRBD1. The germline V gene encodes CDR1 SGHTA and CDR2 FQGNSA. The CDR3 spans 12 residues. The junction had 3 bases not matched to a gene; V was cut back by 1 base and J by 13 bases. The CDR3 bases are TGTGCCAGCAGCTTAGAGGACAGGGTGCAGCATTTT. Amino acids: CASSLEDRVQHF.

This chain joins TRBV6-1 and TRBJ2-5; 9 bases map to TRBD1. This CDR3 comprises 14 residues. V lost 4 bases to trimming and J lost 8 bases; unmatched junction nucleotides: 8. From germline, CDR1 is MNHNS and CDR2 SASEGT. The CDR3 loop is CASSAGQGVITQYF. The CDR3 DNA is TGTGCCAGCAGTGCGGGACAGGGTGTTATCACCCAGTACTTC.

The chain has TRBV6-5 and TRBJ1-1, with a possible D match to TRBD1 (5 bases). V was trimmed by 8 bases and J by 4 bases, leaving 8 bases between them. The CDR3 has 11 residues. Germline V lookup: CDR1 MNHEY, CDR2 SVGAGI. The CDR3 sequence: CASRRATEAFF. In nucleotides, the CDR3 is TGTGCCAGCCGCAGGGCCACTGAAGCTTTCTTT.

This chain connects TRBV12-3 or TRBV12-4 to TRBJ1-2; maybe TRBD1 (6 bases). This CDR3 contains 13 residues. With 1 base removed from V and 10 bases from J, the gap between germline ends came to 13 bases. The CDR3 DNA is TGTGCCAGCAGTTTAGTAATTCGGGACAACTACACCTTC. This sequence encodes CASSLVIRDNYTF.

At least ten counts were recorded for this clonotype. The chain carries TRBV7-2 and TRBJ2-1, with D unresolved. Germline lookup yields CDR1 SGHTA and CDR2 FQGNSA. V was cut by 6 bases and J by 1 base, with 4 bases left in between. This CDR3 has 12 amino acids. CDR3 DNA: TGTGCCAGCAGTACGTCCTACAATGAGCAGTTCTTC. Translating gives CASSTSYNEQFF.

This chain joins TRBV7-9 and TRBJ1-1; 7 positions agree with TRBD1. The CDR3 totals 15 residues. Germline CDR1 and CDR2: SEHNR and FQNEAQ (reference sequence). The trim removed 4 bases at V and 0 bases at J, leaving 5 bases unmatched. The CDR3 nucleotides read TGTGCCAGCAGCTCGCCGACAGGGCTGAACACTGAAGCTTTCTTT. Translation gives CASSSPTGLNTEAFF.

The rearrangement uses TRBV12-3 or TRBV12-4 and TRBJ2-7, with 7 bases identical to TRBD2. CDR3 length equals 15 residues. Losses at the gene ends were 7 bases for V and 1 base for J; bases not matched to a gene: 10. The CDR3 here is CASTQGEGRSYEQYF. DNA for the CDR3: TGTGCCAGCACCCAAGGGGAGGGTAGGTCCTACGAGCAGTACTTC.